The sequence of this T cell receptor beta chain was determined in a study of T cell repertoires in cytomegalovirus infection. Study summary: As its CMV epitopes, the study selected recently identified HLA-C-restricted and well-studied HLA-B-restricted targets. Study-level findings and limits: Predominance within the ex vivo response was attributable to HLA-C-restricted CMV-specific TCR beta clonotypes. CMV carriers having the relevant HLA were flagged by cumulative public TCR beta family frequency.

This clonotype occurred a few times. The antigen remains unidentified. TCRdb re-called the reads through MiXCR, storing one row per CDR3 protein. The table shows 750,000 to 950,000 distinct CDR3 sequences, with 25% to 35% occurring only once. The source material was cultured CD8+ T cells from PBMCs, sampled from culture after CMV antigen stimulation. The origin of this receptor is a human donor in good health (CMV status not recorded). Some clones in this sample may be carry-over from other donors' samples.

Written as DNA, the CDR3 is TGTGCCAGCATCGAGCCCGGGTCCAGGGGCTACACCTTC. This encodes CASIEPGSRGYTF. The chain is built from TRBV6-6 and TRBJ1-2; D gene unclear. With 7 bases removed from V and 8 bases from J, the gap between germline ends came to 17 bases. There are 13 residues in the CDR3. Per the germline V gene, CDR1 is MNHNY and CDR2 is SVGAGI (reference sequence).